These 24 T cell receptor beta chains were sequenced from one sample in a study of blood T cell repertoires in COVID-19 (dated by TCRdb to 2018 to 2020). Receptors were amplified or captured by the immunoSEQ multiplex PCR assay. The source is immuneACCESS, and TCRdb retained only in-frame sequences with V and J called. Part of the clones is not carried over; for the studies checked, unresolved V genes explain less than half of this, and the remainder is unexplained. This sample holds a few hundred thousand clones; 75% to 90% were observed only once. The top ten constitute roughly 0.99% of the sample. The sample was PBMCs or T cells enriched from blood (not recorded which). These receptors were collected from a man younger than 30 who had recovered from COVID-19.

The V call is TRBV27, the J call TRBJ2-1, with D tentatively TRBD2 (5 bases). The germline gives CDR1 MNHEY, CDR2 SMNVEV (reference sequence). Trimming took off 2 bases at V and 5 bases at J, with 13 bases between the two ends. CDR3 length: 15 residues. The CDR3 protein is CASSLVAGSNNEQFF. In DNA, the CDR3 is TGTGCCAGCAGTTTAGTTGCGGGTAGCAACAATGAGCAGTTCTTC.

This sequence joins TRBV5-4 and TRBJ2-7; perhaps TRBD2 as D (7 bases). V gave up 4 bases and J gave up 2 bases, with 19 bases separating them. Per the germline V gene, CDR1 is SGHNT and CDR2 is YYREEE (reference sequence). CDR3 size: 16 residues. CDR3 in amino acids: CASSPEGGGSPYEQYF. Written as DNA, the CDR3 is TGTGCCAGCAGCCCAGAGGGGGGCGGGAGTCCCTACGAGCAGTACTTC.

This clone was seen only once. The chain combines TRBV30 with TRBJ1-5; TRBD1 matches 7 bases. V was clipped by 2 bases and J by 4 bases; unmatched bases: 8. CDR1 GTSNPN and CDR2 SVGIG come from the germline V gene (reference sequence). The CDR3 has 15 residues. CDR3 residues: CAWSSGGQTNQPQHF. As DNA, the CDR3 is TGTGCCTGGAGTAGCGGGGGACAGACAAATCAGCCCCAGCATTTT.

The chain couples TRBV19 to TRBJ2-7; 8 positions match TRBD1. CDR3 size: 13 residues. V was pared by 5 bases and J by 3 bases, with 3 bases of the junction left unmatched. Germline V gene lookup returns CDR1 LNHDA and CDR2 SQIVND (reference sequence). The CDR3: CASSGQGNYEQYF. The CDR3 region has the DNA TGTGCCAGTAGTGGACAGGGAAACTACGAGCAGTACTTC.

The CDR3 region is CASSQAGARSYEQYF. The CDR3 DNA is TGTGCCAGCAGCCAGGCGGGGGCGCGGTCCTACGAGCAGTACTTC. The genes are TRBV27 and TRBJ2-7, with a weak D call TRBD2 (7 bases). The CDR3 has 15 amino acids. Germline V gives CDR1 MNHEY, CDR2 SMNVEV (reference sequence). With 6 bases removed from V and 1 base from J, the gap between germline ends came to 16 bases.

This chain connects TRBV18 to TRBJ2-7; possible D gene TRBD1, 5 bases. Germline lookup yields CDR1 KGHSH and CDR2 LQKENI. CDR3 size: 15 residues. V lost 3 bases and J lost 2, with 14 bases in between. The CDR3 protein is CASSPTEASPYEQYF. As DNA, the CDR3 is TGTGCCAGCTCACCGACAGAAGCTTCTCCCTACGAGCAGTACTTC.

This chain uses TRBV13 with TRBJ2-7; the D gene is possibly TRBD2 (6 bases). The CDR3 runs 17 residues. The V end was cut by 1 base, the J end by 3 bases, with 19 bases between. CDR1 is PRHDT and CDR2 is FYEKMQ in the germline V gene (reference sequence). CDR3 sequence: CASSLVGQAGSDYEQYF. Written as DNA, the CDR3 is TGTGCCAGCAGCTTAGTAGGTCAGGCGGGGTCAGACTACGAGCAGTACTTC.

This chain connects TRBV4-1 to TRBJ2-1; D is unclear. This CDR3 comprises 13 residues. V lost 1 base, J lost 6 bases, and 7 bases lay in between. Germline CDR1 reads MGHRA; CDR2 reads YSYEKL. For the CDR3, the DNA is TGCGCCAGCAGCCAAGGAGCTACCAATGAGCAGTTCTTC. Protein: CASSQGATNEQFF.

This clone appeared once. The chain joins TRBV28 to TRBJ1-1, with 7 nucleotides matching TRBD1. The ends lost 5 bases at V and 5 bases at J; junction bases unmatched: 14. The length of the CDR3 is 16 residues. CDR1 and CDR2 (germline): MDHEN, SYDVKM. The CDR3 reads CASSPPKGTAKTEAFF. The DNA for the CDR3 is TGTGCCAGCAGTCCACCAAAAGGGACAGCGAAAACTGAAGCTTTCTTT.

This clone was recorded a few times. The chain uses TRBV5-1 and TRBJ2-5; 14 nucleotides match TRBD2. From germline, CDR1 is SGHRS and CDR2 YFSETQ. Losses at the gene ends were 4 bases for V and 5 bases for J; bases not matched to a gene: 7. There are 16 residues in the CDR3. The chain's CDR3 is CASSPGLAGAGETQYF. Written as DNA, the CDR3 is TGCGCCAGCAGCCCGGGACTAGCGGGAGCAGGGGAGACCCAGTACTTC.

The chain combines TRBV20-1 with TRBJ1-2; 8 bases line up with TRBD1. CDR3 length equals 15 residues. The germline CDR1 and CDR2 sequences are DFQATT and SNEGSKA (reference sequence). The V and J ends lost 3 bases and 6 bases, in that order; junction bases with no gene match: 12. DNA for the CDR3: TGCAGTGCTAGTTCCCCGCGGACAGGGAAGGATGGCTACACCTTC. Encoded protein: CSASSPRTGKDGYTF.

This clone was detected a few times. The gene calls are TRBV18 and TRBJ1-1, with 7 bases aligning to TRBD1. CDR1 and CDR2 from the germline V gene are KGHSH and LQKENI. The CDR3 consists of 15 residues. V shed 2 bases and J 4 bases; nucleotides not matched to a gene: 7. The CDR3 here is CASSPIEGAGTEAFF. CDR3 DNA sequence: TGTGCCAGCTCACCAATCGAGGGGGCGGGCACTGAAGCTTTCTTT.

This clone occurred once. The chain uses TRBV3-1 (or the pseudogene TRBV3-2) and TRBJ2-7, with TRBD2 matching over 7 bases. The CDR3 spans 12 residues. V lost 8 bases, J lost 3 bases, and 4 bases stayed unmatched. Germline V gene lookup returns CDR1 LGHDT and CDR2 YNNKEL (reference sequence). DNA for the CDR3: TGTGCCAGCCGGGGGGACGGCTACGAGCAGTACTTC. Its protein is CASRGDGYEQYF.

The rearrangement uses TRBV2 and TRBJ2-1, with 9 bases matching TRBD1. V was pared by 7 bases and J by 8 bases, with 21 bases of the junction left unmatched. The CDR3 contains 18 residues. Germline loops: CDR1 SNHLY, CDR2 FYNNEI. CDR3 region: CASNLVQGAYTIGDEQFF. The CDR3 nucleotides are TGTGCCAGCAATTTGGTACAGGGGGCATACACGATTGGGGATGAGCAGTTCTTC.

J is TRBJ2-7 and V is TRBV7-8; the match to TRBD1 covers 9 bases. Germline V gene sequence: CDR1 SGHVS, CDR2 FQNEAQ. The ends lost 6 bases at V and 3 bases at J; junction bases unmatched: 6. The CDR3 covers 14 residues. CDR3 DNA sequence: TGTGCCAGCAGTTTCAGACAGGGGGGCTACGAGCAGTACTTC. This sequence encodes CASSFRQGGYEQYF.

The chain employs TRBV3-1 (or the pseudogene TRBV3-2) and TRBJ2-7; D possibly corresponds to TRBD2 (7 bases). The V gene's germline CDR1 is LGHDT and CDR2 YNNKEL (reference sequence). The CDR3 covers 15 residues. The V end was cut by 1 base, the J end by 5 bases, with 15 bases between. The CDR3 DNA follows: TGTGCCAGCAGCCAAGGGCCCCCGGGGGGCAACGAGCAGTACTTC. Translated, it gives CASSQGPPGGNEQYF.

CDR3 DNA sequence: TGTGCCAGCAGTTACTCGAATCAGGGTAGAGAAAAACTGTTTTTT. It yields the protein CASSYSNQGREKLFF. J is TRBJ1-4 and V is TRBV6-5; maybe TRBD1 (5 bases). V shed 0 bases and J shed 8 bases, with 13 bases lying between them. The CDR3 consists of 15 residues. In germline, CDR1 is MNHEY, CDR2 SVGAGI.

The chain joins TRBV7-9 to TRBJ2-1; tentative D call: TRBD2 (6 bases). This CDR3 contains 15 residues. Germline V gives CDR1 SEHNR, CDR2 FQNEAQ (reference sequence). The germline V and J ends were trimmed by 0 bases and 10 bases, with 16 bases remaining between them. The CDR3 DNA is TGTGCCAGCAGCTTAGCTTACACTAGCCCGTCCGAGCAGTTCTTC. It specifies CASSLAYTSPSEQFF.

This sequence joins TRBV5-1 and TRBJ2-7; TRBD1 aligns across 8 bases. Germline V CDR1 and CDR2: SGHRS, YFSETQ. The CDR3 contains 14 residues. The V gene end was trimmed by 3 bases and the J gene end by 5 bases; junction bases not matched to a gene: 7. CDR3 residues: CASSWKDRVDEQYF. The CDR3 DNA follows: TGCGCCAGCAGCTGGAAGGACAGGGTCGACGAGCAGTACTTC.

V usage is TRBV19 and J usage is TRBJ1-1; D not certain. The CDR3 spans 12 residues. Between the trimmed V and J ends, which lost 8 bases and 4 bases, there was a span of 11 bases. Germline CDR1 is LNHDA and CDR2 is SQIVND (reference sequence). CDR3 coding DNA: TGTGCCAGTGTCAATCGGGGCACTGAAGCTTTCTTT. Translating gives CASVNRGTEAFF.

The gene calls are TRBV10-1 and TRBJ2-3; D is unclear. The V and J ends lost 4 bases and 4 bases respectively, with 9 bases between them. Looked up from germline, CDR1 is WNHNN and CDR2 is SYGVQD (reference sequence). This CDR3 comprises 13 residues. DNA for the CDR3: TGCGCCAGCAGTGGTAGTTTCGCAGATACGCAGTATTTT. This sequence encodes CASSGSFADTQYF.

This sequence joins TRBV12-3 or TRBV12-4 and TRBJ2-3; 14 nucleotides match TRBD2. The CDR3 spans 12 residues. V was clipped by 9 bases and J by 8 bases; unmatched bases: 1. CDR3 sequence: CASGLAGGTQYF. CDR3 sequence (DNA): TGTGCCAGTGGACTAGCGGGAGGTACGCAGTATTTT.

The chain is built from TRBV2 and TRBJ1-2; unclear D gene. CDR3 length: 10 amino acids. In germline, CDR1 is SNHLY, CDR2 FYNNEI. The V and J ends lost 8 bases and 8 bases respectively, with 9 bases between them. The CDR3, as DNA: TGTGCCAGCGAGACGCGGGGCTACACCTTC. Protein: CASETRGYTF.

The rearrangement uses TRBV19 and TRBJ2-2; TRBD1 agrees at 10 bases. The V segment lost 2 bases and the J segment 3 bases; nucleotides outside the gene matches: 6. CDR3 size: 17 residues. The germline V gene encodes CDR1 LNHDA and CDR2 SQIVND (reference sequence). The CDR3 protein is CASSIRPTGGYTGELFF. The CDR3 DNA reads as TGTGCCAGTAGTATAAGACCGACAGGGGGCTACACCGGGGAGCTGTTTTTT.